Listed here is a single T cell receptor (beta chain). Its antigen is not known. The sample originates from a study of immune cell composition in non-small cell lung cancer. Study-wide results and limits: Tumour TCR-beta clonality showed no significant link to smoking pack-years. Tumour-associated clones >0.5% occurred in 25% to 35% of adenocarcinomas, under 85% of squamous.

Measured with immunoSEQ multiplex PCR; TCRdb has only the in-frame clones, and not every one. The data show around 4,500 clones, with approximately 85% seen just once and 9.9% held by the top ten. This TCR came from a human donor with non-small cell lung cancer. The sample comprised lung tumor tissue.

CDR3 region: CASQETGTLNTEAFF. The DNA of the CDR3 is TGCGCCAGCCAAGAGACAGGGACCCTGAACACTGAAGCTTTCTTT. This chain connects TRBV4-1 to TRBJ1-1, with 7 bases that match TRBD1. CDR3 length equals 15 residues. V trimming: 8 bases; J trimming: 0 bases; junction bases outside the gene matches: 9. Germline CDR1 MGHRA, CDR2 YSYEKL.